The 27 T cell receptor beta chains reported below all come from one sample, sequenced in a study of regulatory T cells in long-lasting Graves disease. Time point described: newly diagnosed GD, antithyroid drugs for less than 3 months. PBMC-extracted RNA yielded the TCR library. Arm-PCR of CDR3 regions with iRepertoire HTBI primers generated TCR beta libraries. TCRdb itself ran the multiplex PCR reads through MiXCR, one entry per CDR3 protein. The table records about 530,000 distinct CDR3 sequences, approximately 16% of them present only once. This sample was shared with a second study, whose subject was T cells in Graves' hyperthyroidism and ophthalmopathy.

The material sequenced was peripheral blood mononuclear cells (PBMCs), taken at new diagnosis, from a patient treated with antithyroid drugs. The receptors originated from a woman aged 40-60 years with Graves disease.

This clonotype was seen ten or more times. V usage is TRBV30 and J usage is TRBJ1-2; the match to TRBD1 covers 10 bases. Germline V lookup: CDR1 GTSNPN, CDR2 SVGIG (reference sequence). The V segment lost 2 bases and the J segment 4 bases; nucleotides outside the gene matches: 7. The CDR3 runs 15 residues. As DNA, the CDR3 is TGTGCCTGGAGTCCTGCCGGGACAGGGGCCTATGGCTACACCTTC. It translates to CAWSPAGTGAYGYTF. Combining the CDR3 with reference TRBV30 and TRBJ1-2 gives the whole variable domain SQTIHQWPATLVQPVGSPLSLECTVEGTSNPNLYWYRQAAGRGLQLLFYSVGIGQISSEVPQNLSASRPQDRQFILSSKKLLLSDSGFYLCAWSPAGTGAYGYTFGSGTRLTVV.

This clonotype was counted only a few times. The gene calls are TRBV7-9 and TRBJ1-4; 10 bases agree with TRBD1. V shed 5 bases and J 3 bases; nucleotides not matched to a gene: 6. CDR1 and CDR2 from the germline V gene are SEHNR and FQNEAQ (reference sequence). CDR3 length: 16 amino acids. The CDR3 region is CASSIGQGVANEKLFF. The CDR3 coding sequence is TGTGCCAGCAGCATAGGACAGGGGGTCGCTAATGAAAAACTGTTTTTT.

This clonotype occurred many times. The chain combines TRBV12-3 or TRBV12-4 with TRBJ2-1; TRBD2 agrees at 12 bases. The ends lost 2 bases at V and 10 bases at J; junction bases unmatched: 6. This CDR3 region has 15 residues. The CDR3 is CASSLTLAGGREQFF. DNA for the CDR3: TGTGCCAGCAGTTTAACACTAGCGGGGGGTCGGGAGCAGTTCTTC.

This clonotype showed up many times. The chain has TRBV11-2 and TRBJ2-1; 9 bases are a match to TRBD1. The CDR3 spans 15 residues. CDR1 and CDR2 from the germline V gene are SGHAT and FQNNGV. V was pared by 0 bases and J by 8 bases, with 5 bases of the junction left unmatched. The CDR3 loop reads CASSLDRTGVDEQFF. CDR3 in DNA: TGTGCCAGCAGCTTAGATCGGACAGGGGTGGATGAGCAGTTCTTC.

This clonotype was counted ten times or more. The V gene is TRBV3-1, the J gene TRBJ2-1; the match to TRBD1 covers 8 bases. The germline V gene has CDR1 LGHDT and CDR2 YNNKEL (reference sequence). The ends lost 5 bases at V and 6 bases at J; junction bases unmatched: 3. The length of the CDR3 is 13 residues. The CDR3 loop is CASSGTGINEQFF. The CDR3 bases are TGTGCCAGCAGCGGGACAGGAATCAATGAGCAGTTCTTC.

This clonotype has more than one count but fewer than ten. CDR3 residues: CASSFSDRGQGYTF. As DNA, the CDR3 is TGTGCCAGCAGTTTTTCAGACAGGGGCCAGGGCTACACCTTC. The chain uses TRBV12-3 or TRBV12-4 and TRBJ1-2, with TRBD1 identical over 8 bases. With V trimmed by 3 bases and J by 8 bases, 8 bases remained unmatched. The CDR3 loop spans 14 amino acids.

Points on this clonotype: Mismatch with germline at one junction end may stem from a read error. The rearrangement joins TRBV5-1 to TRBJ1-1, with D perhaps matching TRBD1 (5 bases). The length of the CDR3 is 14 residues. The germline CDR1 and CDR2 sequences are SGHRS and YFSETQ. The CDR3 bases are TGCGCCAGCGGCTTGGCTGGGGCCAACACTGAAGCTTTCTTT. Amino acids: CASGLAGANTEAFF. Full variable domain (rest looked up from reference TRBV5-1 and TRBJ1-1): KAGVTQTPRYLIKTRGQQVTLSCSPISGHRSVSWYQQTPGQGLQFLFEYFSETQRNKGNFPGRFSGRQFSNSRSEMNVSTLELGDSALYLCASGLAGANTEAFFGQGTRLTVV.

The chain carries TRBV10-3 and TRBJ2-6; D gene ambiguous. Per the germline V gene, CDR1 is ENHRY and CDR2 is SYGVKD. This CDR3 has 15 residues. Trimming cost V 10 bases and J 0 bases, with 13 bases left between them. In nucleotides, the CDR3 is TGTGCCACTCGGCAGTCCGACTCTGGGGCCAACGTCCTGACTTTC. Translating it yields CATRQSDSGANVLTF.

This clonotype was seen a few times. The V and J genes are TRBV5-6 and TRBJ1-2; no definite D call. This CDR3 has 15 residues. V lost 6 bases and J 5 bases, leaving 20 bases between the germline ends. Germline-derived CDR1 and CDR2 are SGHDT and YYEEEE. The CDR3 protein is CASTTNGRPEYGYTF. The CDR3 coding sequence is TGTGCCAGCACAACTAATGGGCGGCCGGAGTATGGCTACACCTTC.

The V gene is TRBV5-1, the J gene TRBJ1-1; D is perhaps TRBD1 (6 bases). Germline values: CDR1 SGHRS, CDR2 YFSETQ. CDR3 length: 15 amino acids. Trimming pared 0 bases from V and 3 bases from J, leaving 12 bases between. In DNA form, the CDR3 reads TGCGCCAGCAGCTTGGGGACAGACACATACACTGAAGCTTTCTTT. Translation: CASSLGTDTYTEAFF.

This clonotype has just a few counts. The J gene is TRBJ2-1, the V gene TRBV30; 8 bases are shared with TRBD2. Trimming cost V 6 bases and J 0 bases; bases outside gene matches: 10. The CDR3 has 16 amino acids. Germline CDR1 is GTSNPN and CDR2 is SVGIG (reference sequence). CDR3 bases: TGTGCCTGTAACAGCGGGGGCCCGAGCTCCTACAATGAGCAGTTCTTC. Residues: CACNSGGPSSYNEQFF.

This clonotype was observed a few times. The chain links TRBV20-1 to TRBJ2-3, with 10 bases matching TRBD1. Germline V lookup: CDR1 DFQATT, CDR2 SNEGSKA (reference sequence). V lost 5 bases and J lost 8; bases outside the gene matches: 13. The CDR3 totals 15 residues. Here the CDR3 reads CSASTGTGAQGTQYF. The CDR3 nucleotides are TGCAGTGCTTCAACCGGGACAGGGGCACAGGGTACGCAGTATTTT.

J is TRBJ2-7 and V is TRBV19, with D perhaps matching TRBD2 (6 bases). The V gene's germline CDR1 is LNHDA and CDR2 SQIVND (reference sequence). The length of the CDR3 is 13 residues. Trimming shortened V by 6 bases and J by 1 base, and 10 bases separated the two germline ends. Written as DNA, the CDR3 is TGTGCCAGTAGGGAGGGCAGTTCCTACGAGCAGTACTTC. This sequence encodes CASREGSSYEQYF.

This clonotype was seen repeatedly, ten times or more. This chain uses TRBV11-2 with TRBJ1-1; 7 positions agree with TRBD1. The CDR3 extends over 12 amino acids. Looked up from germline, CDR1 is SGHAT and CDR2 is FQNNGV. Trimming at V came to 6 bases and at J to 11 bases, leaving 9 bases not matched to a gene. CDR3 residues: CASSLNRGDAFF. CDR3 bases: TGTGCCAGCAGTCTAAACAGGGGTGATGCTTTCTTT. Variable domain in full (rest from reference TRBV11-2 and TRBJ1-1): EAGVAQSPRYKIIEKRQSVAFWCNPISGHATLYWYQQILGQGPKLLIQFQNNGVVDDSQLPKDRFSAERLKGVDSTLKIQPAKLEDSAVYLCASSLNRGDAFFGQGTRLTVV.

As concerns this clonotype: Its ends do not fully match the called genes, so a read error is possible. The gene calls are TRBV14 and TRBJ1-5; D ambiguous. The length of the CDR3 is 10 residues. Germline CDR1 SGHDN, CDR2 FVKESK. This CDR3 is CASRHQPQHF. CDR3 DNA sequence: TGTGCCAGCCGCCATCAGCCCCAGCATTTT.

The chain recombines TRBV9 with TRBJ2-7; D possibly corresponds to TRBD2 (7 bases). Germline CDR1 SGDLS, CDR2 YYNGEE. Trimming pared 0 bases from V and 6 bases from J, leaving 13 bases between. The CDR3 has 14 residues. CDR3 nucleotide sequence: TGTGCCAGCAGCGTAGGCGGGGGCACCACCGAGCAGTACTTC. This codes for CASSVGGGTTEQYF.

This clonotype was counted at least ten times. The CDR3 region is CASGYTSSVRVFHEQYF. The CDR3 DNA reads TGTGCCAGCGGCTACACCTCGTCAGTTAGGGTTTTCCACGAGCAGTACTTC. This chain uses TRBV28 with TRBJ2-7, with unresolved D. Looked up from germline, CDR1 is MDHEN and CDR2 is SYDVKM. Between the trimmed V and J ends, which lost 8 bases and 5 bases, there was a span of 28 bases. The CDR3 loop spans 17 amino acids.

This clonotype turned up a few times. The chain combines TRBV2 with TRBJ1-6, with 8 bases fitting TRBD1. Trimming took 6 bases from V and 9 from J; bases not matched to a gene: 4. Germline-derived CDR1 and CDR2 are SNHLY and FYNNEI. The CDR3 contains 13 residues. The CDR3 DNA is TGTGCCAGCAGGGACAGGGACGGTTCACCCCTCCACTTT. Translating gives CASRDRDGSPLHF.

This clonotype was recorded many times. V usage is TRBV6-1 and J usage is TRBJ1-1; 8 positions agree with TRBD1. The CDR3 contains 16 residues. Germline V gene data show CDR1 as MNHNS and CDR2 as SASEGT. V shed 5 bases and J 4 bases; nucleotides not matched to a gene: 12. CDR3: CASSIPGQDAFTEAFF. CDR3 bases: TGTGCCAGCAGTATACCGGGACAGGACGCGTTCACTGAAGCTTTCTTT.

The V and J genes are TRBV4-1 and TRBJ2-1; 7 bases line up with TRBD2. The V gene's germline CDR1 is MGHRA and CDR2 YSYEKL. The CDR3 consists of 22 residues. The ends lost 4 bases at V and 3 bases at J; junction bases unmatched: 27. This chain's CDR3 is CASSPQGAIGLDHTQLYNEQFF. CDR3 nucleotide sequence: TGCGCCAGCAGCCCTCAAGGGGCGATTGGACTAGACCATACCCAGCTCTACAATGAGCAGTTCTTC.

This clonotype was detected a few times. The rearrangement links TRBV6-1 to TRBJ1-4; TRBD1 matches at 9 bases. The CDR3 is 13 amino acids. With V trimmed by 4 bases and J by 8 bases, 2 bases remained unmatched. Germline V CDR1 and CDR2: MNHNS, SASEGT. The CDR3 loop is CASSATGGEKLFF. The CDR3 DNA is TGTGCCAGCAGTGCGACAGGGGGAGAAAAACTGTTTTTT.

About this clonotype: A single base separates this from a much larger clone, so it may be a read error. V usage is TRBV13 and J usage is TRBJ1-1; possibly TRBD1 for D (5 bases). The CDR3 is made up of 16 amino acids. Deletions cut 7 bases from V and 3 bases from J, with 21 bases between. Germline V CDR1 and CDR2: PRHDT, FYEKMQ (reference sequence). CDR3 region: CASNILGILGDTEAFF. The DNA of the CDR3 is TGTGCCAGCAACATTCTGGGGATCCTGGGGGACACTGAAGCTTTCTTT.

This sequence joins TRBV10-2 and TRBJ1-2; TRBD1 might be the D (5 bases). Germline loops: CDR1 WSHSY, CDR2 SAAADI. This CDR3 comprises 18 residues. The V gene lost 8 bases and the J gene lost 1 base, with 26 bases spanning the gap. The CDR3 sequence: CASRTRSLQGQSNYGYTF. As DNA, the CDR3 is TGCGCCAGCCGTACCAGATCGTTACAAGGACAAAGTAACTATGGCTACACCTTC.

This clonotype was detected only a few times. The chain recombines TRBV30 with TRBJ1-1; tentative D call: TRBD1 (5 bases). CDR1 GTSNPN and CDR2 SVGIG come from the germline V gene (reference sequence). V dropped 3 bases and J dropped 3 bases, with 29 bases sitting between them. This CDR3 has 19 amino acids. CDR3 region: CAWSPSYKGEGRMDTEAFF. DNA for the CDR3: TGTGCCTGGAGCCCAAGCTATAAAGGGGAGGGGAGGATGGACACTGAAGCTTTCTTT.

This sequence joins TRBV4-1 and TRBJ2-2, with 7 nucleotides matching TRBD2. CDR1 MGHRA and CDR2 YSYEKL come from the germline V gene. The trim removed 3 bases at V and 4 bases at J, leaving 8 bases unmatched. The CDR3 sequence is 16 residues long. The CDR3 bases are TGCGCCAGCAGCCATGTTTGGACTAGTGGCACCGGGGAGCTGTTTTTT. This encodes CASSHVWTSGTGELFF.

There are many counts of this clonotype. This chain uses TRBV7-8 with TRBJ2-1; no reliable D call. Germline loops: CDR1 SGHVS, CDR2 FQNEAQ. The CDR3 is 15 amino acids. Trimming took off 2 bases at V and 2 bases at J, with 10 bases between the two ends. CDR3 protein: CASSLRMVTYNEQFF. DNA for the CDR3: TGTGCCAGCAGCTTACGGATGGTTACCTACAATGAGCAGTTCTTC.

In its sample, this clonotype was seen many times. The chain carries TRBV12-3 or TRBV12-4 and TRBJ1-3; a possible D gene is TRBD1 (6 bases). CDR3 length: 15 residues. With 4 bases removed from V and 3 bases from J, the gap between germline ends came to 13 bases. In nucleotides, the CDR3 is TGTGCCAGCAGTTACAGGGCCCCCTTTGGAAACACCATATATTTT. Protein product: CASSYRAPFGNTIYF.